This T cell receptor beta chain was recorded in a study of T cells in Graves' hyperthyroidism and ophthalmopathy (dated by TCRdb to about 2019). Study-wide context: Peripheral blood was sampled at the time of initial diagnosis, prior to any treatment. TCR V-J signatures able to tell the groups apart were searched for in a discovery cohort of 95 or so patients, of whom around 43 had Graves' ophthalmopathy and more than 55 had stable Graves' hyperthyroidism. An independent validation cohort of under 20 hyperthyroidism patients and approximately 16 patients who later progressed to ophthalmopathy tested prospective prediction of ophthalmopathy. For training and testing, the 100 or so patients in the discovery cohort were randomly divided in a 7:3 ratio. In addition, the study compared T-cell repertoires in thyroid tissue and in blood from about six Graves' hyperthyroidism patients. Once sampling was done, hyperthyroidism patients were given methimazole at a starting dose of 30 mg daily, whereas ophthalmopathy patients were given high-dose intravenous methylprednisolone. According to the paper, TCR Vbeta CDR3 sequencing was carried out on some 130 peripheral blood samples, which came from 40 to 45 ophthalmopathy, under 80 hyperthyroidism and about 17 progressor patients. General findings and caveats noted by the study authors: Most expanded thyroid clonotypes (frequency above 0.001) were also detected in blood, a finding suggesting that blood repertoires may reflect thyroid immune responses. No statistical method was used to set the sample size in advance, and investigators knew the group allocation. A 13 V-J signature model separated ophthalmopathy from stable hyperthyroidism, with around 88% sensitivity and 81% to 82% specificity in cross-validation and 80%/75% in testing. In validation, the model predicted progression to ophthalmopathy with roughly 66% sensitivity and less than 75% specificity, a median of approximately 6.7 months before onset.

The TCR beta CDR3 regions were amplified from the RNA transcripts. The TCR CDR3 was subjected to a first round of RT-PCR using the HTBI primer set and the Qiagen OneStep RT-PCR kit. Libraries were constructed in a second round of multiplex PCR, after which size selection and purification were performed. The libraries were sequenced on an Illumina HiSeq2000 using paired-end 100 bp reads. The original pipeline was this. SOAPnuke was used to process the raw data, with reads discarded if the reads contained adapters or uncalled bases, had a mean Phred below 15, or lacked an exact constant-primer or identifier match. High-quality paired reads were merged using COPE v1.2.5, and each unique nucleotide sequence was defined as a clonotype. Clonotypes were aligned to IMGT TRBV, TRBD and TRBJ reference segments using MiTCR v1.1. Only V-J combinations with frequency above 0.0001, covering about 99% of repertoires, were analysed. A TCS score was defined as the ratio between F50 (clonal expansion) and ExV (chaos), using BLOSUM62-based TCRdist between CDR3 peptides within each V-J. Welch's t-statistics and random forest reduced roughly 540 V-J features to 13, which were used in a naive Bayes classifier (R e1071). In TCRdb, the public reads were trimmed at Q25 with fastp and aligned with MiXCR, with productive beta chains retained. Identical CDR3 protein sequences are pooled into one entry, listed with their most common genes and DNA. TCRdb, not the original authors, processed these V and J calls. The sample table lists about 350,000 distinct CDR3 sequences, approximately 14% of them with a count of one. The leading ten clones occupy roughly 25% of the sample.

V is clipped by 6 bases and J by 5 bases, and the sequence between their germline boundaries is 16 bases long. Including the terminal cysteine and phenylalanine, the CDR3 comprises 14 residues. Kept here is only the CDR3 DNA, which spans 42 bases and is read in frame from base 1. As encoded in the germline V gene, CDR1 is MDHEN while CDR2 is SYDVKM. Many counts were recorded for this clonotype. Its target antigen remains unknown. No base quality values were provided; no much bigger clone lies one nucleotide off. Stable Graves' hyperthyroidism was defined as the absence of progression to ophthalmopathy over 18 months of follow-up. The hyperthyroidism patients were between 18 and 65 years old and newly diagnosed, with a disease duration of less than 2 months. Exclusion was applied to patients with uncontrolled infections, other autoimmune diseases, pregnancy or lactation. Diagnoses were established on the basis of clinical symptoms, serum thyroxine and TRAb, thyroid ultrasound, and orbital computed tomography. PBMCs were separated from roughly 9.6 ml of fresh peripheral blood using Ficoll-Paque density gradient centrifugation. Total RNA was extracted using Trizol reagent, and RNA quality was assessed on an Agilent 2100 Bioanalyzer.

Input material: blood. This TCR came from a woman younger than 45 with Graves' hyperthyroidism. The chain was built from TRBV28 and TRBJ1-1; D gene: possibly TRBD1, on 6 matching bases. The CDR3 corresponds to CASRSTGESTEAFF. The DNA sequence is TGTGCCAGCAGATCGACAGGTGAATCGACTGAAGCTTTCTTT. With the portions outside the CDR3 filled from the reference TRBV28 and TRBJ1-1 genes, the complete variable region becomes DVKVTQSSRYLVKRTGEKVFLECVQDMDHENMFWYRQDPGLGLRLIYFSYDVKMKEKGDIPEGYSVSREKKERFSLILESASTNQTSMYLCASRSTGESTEAFFGQGTRLTVV.